The 5 T cell receptor beta chains in this list originate from one sample, sequenced in a study of a mutant IDH1 vaccine in newly diagnosed glioma. Time point meaning: baseline, week 1 (first vaccination visit). Regarding treatment: pre-vaccination baseline after standard-of-care therapy. Profiled with immunoSEQ multiplex PCR; TCRdb holds only in-frame clones, not every one. The profile shows 85,000 to 100,000 clones, 80% of them singletons. The sample was PBMCs, taken from a glioma patient treated with radiotherapy, temozolomide or both. The receptors were gathered from a man between 40 and 49 years old with glioma.

This rearrangement joins TRBV5-5 to TRBJ2-3, with 11 bases matching TRBD2. Per germline, CDR1 SGHKS and CDR2 YYEKEE (reference sequence). The CDR3 has 20 residues. V lost 0 bases and J lost 0; bases outside the gene matches: 12. The CDR3 loop is CASSLDVLAGARLSTDTQYF. CDR3 bases: TGTGCCAGCAGCTTGGATGTACTAGCGGGAGCCCGTCTCAGCACAGATACGCAGTATTTT.

This sequence joins TRBV4-3 and TRBJ2-1; D gene ambiguous. Germline loops: CDR1 LGHNA, CDR2 YSLEER. Trimming shortened V by 0 bases and J by 14 bases, and 17 bases separated the two germline ends. The CDR3 consists of 14 residues. CDR3 sequence: CASSQEARSTSKFF. The CDR3 nucleotides are TGCGCCAGCAGCCAAGAGGCCAGGAGCACCTCCAAGTTCTTC.

The chain carries TRBV4-3 and TRBJ2-6; the match to TRBD2 covers 11 bases. This CDR3 comprises 18 residues. The ends lost 8 bases at V and 0 bases at J; junction bases unmatched: 9. Per the germline V gene, CDR1 is LGHNA and CDR2 is YSLEER. The CDR3 coding sequence is TGCGCCAGCTCACCCGGGACTAGCGGACTCTCTGGGGCCAACGTCCTGACTTTC. Amino acids: CASSPGTSGLSGANVLTF.

There are a few counts of this clone. This chain connects TRBV4-2 to TRBJ2-7, with 9 bases matching TRBD1. The CDR3 spans 14 residues. Looked up from germline, CDR1 is LGHNA and CDR2 is YNFKEQ. V lost 3 bases to trimming and J lost 0 bases; unmatched junction nucleotides: 0. CDR3 DNA: TGTGCCAGCAGCCAGGGACAGGGCTCCTACGAGCAGTACTTC. Its protein product is CASSQGQGSYEQYF.

The chain is built from TRBV18 and TRBJ1-1; 7 bases match TRBD1. The CDR3 consists of 14 residues. The junction had 6 bases not matched to a gene; V was cut back by 4 bases and J by 4 bases. Germline CDR1 KGHSH, CDR2 LQKENI. DNA of the CDR3: TGTGCCAGCTCACTGGACAGGCGGATCACTGAAGCTTTCTTT. Amino acids: CASSLDRRITEAFF.